These 11 T cell receptor beta chains share one sample of origin, sequenced in a study of blood T cell repertoires in COVID-19. TCRdb keeps only in-frame clones here, not all; method: immunoSEQ multiplex PCR. The sample carries a few hundred thousand clones, about 81% recorded once. The sample was peripheral blood. The source of these receptors is a woman aged 70-85 years with COVID-19, enrolled during active disease.

The chain joins TRBV28 to TRBJ1-5, with a possible D match to TRBD1 (5 bases). There are 16 residues in the CDR3. V was trimmed by 1 base and J by 6 bases, leaving 16 bases between them. Germline CDR1 reads MDHEN; CDR2 reads SYDVKM. The CDR3 here is CASSLYDSSSPQPQHF. CDR3 DNA: TGTGCCAGCAGTTTATACGACAGTTCTTCCCCTCAGCCCCAGCATTTT. The full variable domain, completed using reference TRBV28 and TRBJ1-5, is DVKVTQSSRYLVKRTGEKVFLECVQDMDHENMFWYRQDPGLGLRLIYFSYDVKMKEKGDIPEGYSVSREKKERFSLILESASTNQTSMYLCASSLYDSSSPQPQHFGDGTRLSIL.

The chain recombines TRBV5-4 with TRBJ2-7; maybe TRBD1 (6 bases). CDR1 is SGHNT, CDR2 YYREEE, per germline (reference sequence). Between the trimmed V and J ends, which lost 3 bases and 1 base, there was a span of 17 bases. CDR3 length: 16 amino acids. The CDR3 DNA follows: TGTGCCAGCAGCTCTTTGACAGGCGAGAATTCCTACGAGCAGTACTTC. Translation: CASSSLTGENSYEQYF.

The chain links TRBV3-1 (or the pseudogene TRBV3-2) to TRBJ2-2; 7 bases align to TRBD2. The CDR3 runs 14 residues. V lost 5 bases and J lost 9; bases outside the gene matches: 9. CDR1 and CDR2 (germline): LGHDT, YNNKEL (reference sequence). The CDR3 spells CASSEHGTTRELFF. The CDR3 region has the DNA TGTGCCAGCAGCGAACACGGGACTACGCGGGAGCTGTTTTTT.

V gene TRBV11-3 combines with J gene TRBJ2-1; the match to TRBD2 covers 7 bases. This CDR3 is 17 amino acids long. The germline V gene encodes CDR1 SGHNT and CDR2 YENEEA. V trimming: 0 bases; J trimming: 2 bases; junction bases outside the gene matches: 7. This CDR3 reads CASSLEGEGAPYNEQFF. The CDR3, as DNA: TGTGCCAGCAGCTTAGAAGGGGAGGGAGCCCCCTACAATGAGCAGTTCTTC.

The CDR3 here is CASRTPDGYGYTF. CDR3 in DNA: TGTGCCTCGAGGACTCCAGACGGCTATGGCTACACCTTC. The chain recombines TRBV30 with TRBJ1-2; D is undetermined. V was trimmed by 7 bases and J by 4 bases, leaving 16 bases between them. Germline V lookup: CDR1 GTSNPN, CDR2 SVGIG (reference sequence). CDR3 length equals 13 residues.

This chain joins TRBV5-6 and TRBJ1-2; 7 bases align to TRBD1. The CDR3 is made up of 15 amino acids. Germline V lookup: CDR1 SGHDT, CDR2 YYEEEE. Losses at the gene ends were 1 base for V and 2 bases for J; bases not matched to a gene: 5. For the CDR3, the DNA is TGTGCCAGCAGCTTGACCGGGACAGCGAACTATGGCTACACCTTC. It yields the protein CASSLTGTANYGYTF.

This chain connects TRBV3-1 (or the pseudogene TRBV3-2) to TRBJ1-2; TRBD1 might be the D (5 bases). CDR1 and CDR2 from the germline V gene are LGHDT and YNNKEL (reference sequence). The CDR3 runs to 13 residues. V lost 4 bases and J lost 4, with 10 bases in between. The CDR3 DNA sequence: TGTGCCAGCAGCCGGGGCGTCCTCTATGGCTACACCTTC. It is translated as CASSRGVLYGYTF.

The chain couples TRBV19 to TRBJ2-3; D is unclear. V lost 2 bases to trimming and J lost 6 bases, with 6 bases between them. There are 12 residues in the CDR3. Looked up from germline, CDR1 is LNHDA and CDR2 is SQIVND (reference sequence). The CDR3 DNA follows: TGTGCCAGTAGTATACCCTTCGATACGCAGTATTTT. It codes for CASSIPFDTQYF.

CDR3 sequence: CASSGGGTSSYEQYF. CDR3 sequence (DNA): TGTGCCAGCAGCGGCGGGGGGACGAGCTCCTACGAGCAGTACTTC. The chain combines TRBV11-2 with TRBJ2-7, with 8 bases identical to TRBD2. Germline CDR1 and CDR2: SGHAT and FQNNGV. The CDR3 spans 15 residues. The V and J ends lost 5 bases and 0 bases, in that order; junction bases with no gene match: 6.

The rearrangement joins TRBV7-9 to TRBJ2-7, with D maybe TRBD1 (5 bases). V was trimmed by 1 base and J by 4 bases, leaving 8 bases between them. The germline gives CDR1 SEHNR, CDR2 FQNEAQ (reference sequence). The CDR3 spans 13 residues. The CDR3 DNA follows: TGTGCCAGCAGCTTAGAGGGGCTTTACGAGCAGTACTTC. This translates into CASSLEGLYEQYF.

V usage is TRBV11-2 and J usage is TRBJ2-1, with 7 bases identical to TRBD2. The germline CDR1 and CDR2 sequences are SGHAT and FQNNGV. The CDR3 contains 15 residues. V lost 1 base and J lost 4; bases outside the gene matches: 4. This CDR3 reads CASSLGLAPYNEQFF. The CDR3 nucleotides are TGTGCCAGCAGCTTAGGACTAGCCCCATACAATGAGCAGTTCTTC.